These 19 T cell receptor beta chains originate from one sample sequenced in a study of shared clonotypes between healthy human individuals. Sequencing used immunoSEQ multiplex PCR; TCRdb keeps in-frame clones, though not all of them. The top ten hold 0.36% of the sample, which has 2 million to 3 million clones, approximately 94% seen once. Sequencing used naive CD4+ T cells from PBMCs. Subset described: CD45RA+ positively selected. These receptors were taken from a man aged 18 to 35 in good health. Some clones in this sample may be carry-over from other donors' samples.

The chain carries TRBV6-1 and TRBJ2-3, with D perhaps TRBD1 (5 bases). Germline values: CDR1 MNHNS, CDR2 SASEGT. The CDR3 loop spans 17 amino acids. Trimming stripped 3 bases from V and 0 bases from J, with 16 bases between. Here the CDR3 reads CASSEGQGLTSTDTQYF. The CDR3 DNA sequence: TGTGCCAGCAGTGAGGGTCAGGGATTAACTAGCACAGATACGCAGTATTTT.

The rearrangement joins TRBV28 to TRBJ2-1; no clear D gene. The CDR3 has 17 residues. Germline CDR1 and CDR2: MDHEN and SYDVKM. V lost 2 bases, J lost 0 bases, and 14 bases lay in between. CDR3: CASSLRGYRSSYNEQFF. The CDR3 coding sequence is TGTGCCAGCAGTTTACGTGGGTACCGGAGCTCCTACAATGAGCAGTTCTTC.

V usage is TRBV27 and J usage is TRBJ2-2; TRBD2 is a possible D gene (6 bases). The CDR3 is made up of 14 amino acids. Germline CDR1 reads MNHEY; CDR2 reads SMNVEV (reference sequence). The V gene lost 10 bases and the J gene lost 2 bases, with 14 bases spanning the gap. The CDR3 reads CATMMRENTGELFF. The CDR3 region has the DNA TGTGCCACCATGATGCGGGAAAACACCGGGGAGCTGTTTTTT.

This rearrangement joins TRBV19 to TRBJ2-1, with TRBD2 matching over 8 bases. CDR3 length equals 19 residues. Trimming cost V 0 bases and J 5 bases; bases outside gene matches: 15. Per the germline V gene, CDR1 is LNHDA and CDR2 is SQIVND (reference sequence). The CDR3 DNA follows: TGTGCCAGTAGTATAGATGTCCTAGCGGGTACAAGTCTGAACAATGAGCAGTTCTTC. It is translated as CASSIDVLAGTSLNNEQFF. Looking up the rest from reference TRBV19 and TRBJ2-1 gives the full variable domain: DGGITQSPKYLFRKEGQNVTLSCEQNLNHDAMYWYRQDPGQGLRLIYYSQIVNDFQKGDIAEGYSVSREKKESFPLTVTSAQKNPTAFYLCASSIDVLAGTSLNNEQFFGPGTRLTVL.

Points on this clone: The same CDR3 also results from other DNA sequences found in this sample. The rearrangement joins TRBV5-1 to TRBJ2-7; the match to TRBD2 covers 11 bases. Germline-derived CDR1 and CDR2 are SGHRS and YFSETQ. The CDR3 spans 15 residues. V was pared by 3 bases and J by 0 bases, with 2 bases of the junction left unmatched. CDR3 residues: CASSSGTSGSYEQYF. CDR3 nucleotide sequence: TGCGCCAGCAGCTCGGGGACTAGCGGCTCCTACGAGCAGTACTTC.

The V gene is TRBV10-3, the J gene TRBJ2-2; D gene ambiguous. The length of the CDR3 is 13 residues. CDR1 and CDR2 from the germline V gene are ENHRY and SYGVKD. V lost 10 bases and J lost 5, with 14 bases in between. CDR3 amino acids: CATRTADTGELFF. As DNA, the CDR3 is TGTGCCACCCGTACAGCAGATACCGGGGAGCTGTTTTTT.

This clone is a singleton in its sample. This rearrangement joins TRBV7-7 to TRBJ2-5; the D is unclear. The ends were cut back, 1 base at V and 4 bases at J, with 7 bases in the middle. Germline V gives CDR1 SSHAT, CDR2 FNYEAQ (reference sequence). This CDR3 is 13 amino acids long. The CDR3 sequence is CASSLEGPETQYF. In nucleotides, the CDR3 is TGTGCCAGCAGCTTAGAGGGCCCAGAGACCCAGTACTTC.

In regard to this clone: One end of the junction fails to match germline, which may point to a read error. V and J are TRBV7-9 and TRBJ2-7; 10 nucleotides line up with TRBD1. CDR1 is SEHNR and CDR2 is FQNEAQ in the germline V gene (reference sequence). CDR3 length equals 15 residues. This CDR3 is CASSVAGTGVYEQYF. The CDR3 region has the DNA TGTGCCAGCAGCGTAGCCGGGACAGGGGTCTACGAGCAGTACTTC.

The chain is built from TRBV19 and TRBJ2-1, with D perhaps TRBD1 (5 bases). Trimming removed 5 bases from V and 0 bases from J, with 14 bases in between. The CDR3 consists of 16 residues. Germline V lookup: CDR1 LNHDA, CDR2 SQIVND (reference sequence). The CDR3 sequence: CASSYRQPGSYNEQFF. In DNA form, the CDR3 reads TGTGCCAGTAGTTACCGACAGCCCGGCTCCTACAATGAGCAGTTCTTC.

Here the CDR3 reads CASSLGGSPTGELFF. The CDR3 coding sequence is TGCGCCAGCAGCTTAGGCGGGAGTCCTACCGGGGAGCTGTTTTTT. This rearrangement joins TRBV5-1 to TRBJ2-2; 7 bases are shared with TRBD2. The CDR3 has 15 amino acids. After removal of 2 bases from V and 5 bases from J, the junction contained 6 bases not matched to a gene. Germline CDR1 and CDR2: SGHRS and YFSETQ.

The chain links TRBV9 to TRBJ1-3; D may be TRBD1 (6 bases). Trimming shortened V by 0 bases and J by 3 bases, and 10 bases separated the two germline ends. Germline V gene lookup returns CDR1 SGDLS and CDR2 YYNGEE. CDR3 length: 15 residues. In DNA, the CDR3 is TGTGCCAGCAGCGTAGCTGGGGGGCGTGGAAACACCATATATTTT. Its protein product is CASSVAGGRGNTIYF.

The V and J genes are TRBV4-1 and TRBJ1-1; TRBD1 matches 8 bases. The V gene's germline CDR1 is MGHRA and CDR2 YSYEKL. V lost 4 bases and J lost 4; bases outside the gene matches: 8. The length of the CDR3 is 15 residues. Written as DNA, the CDR3 is TGCGCCAGCAGCCGGAACACAGGGGGGTTCACTGAAGCTTTCTTT. It is translated as CASSRNTGGFTEAFF.

This chain links TRBV28 with TRBJ2-5, with D hard to call. CDR1 MDHEN and CDR2 SYDVKM come from the germline V gene. The CDR3 totals 13 residues. V gave up 10 bases and J gave up 2 bases, with 14 bases separating them. The chain's CDR3 is CATGAPGQETQYF. Written as DNA, the CDR3 is TGTGCCACCGGAGCGCCTGGGCAAGAGACCCAGTACTTC.

V and J are TRBV28 and TRBJ2-7; 7 positions match TRBD2. V lost 4 bases and J lost 2; bases outside the gene matches: 11. The CDR3 has 16 residues. Germline V gene data show CDR1 as MDHEN and CDR2 as SYDVKM. CDR3 DNA: TGTGCCAGCAGTTCTAAAGCGGGAACATCCCCCTACGAGCAGTACTTC. Its translation: CASSSKAGTSPYEQYF.

The genes are TRBV21-1 and TRBJ1-1; the D call of TRBD1 is as the table states it, not checked on the DNA. TRBV21-1 represents a pseudogene. This CDR3 comprises 19 residues. DNA of the CDR3: TGTGCCAGCAGCAAAGTGGATCGGACAGGGACCAGCGGGGACACTGAAGCTTTCTTT. Protein sequence: CASSKVDRTGTSGDTEAFF.

The V and J genes are TRBV6-1 and TRBJ1-4; unclear D gene. The CDR3 covers 13 residues. Germline V gives CDR1 MNHNS, CDR2 SASEGT. V lost 6 bases and J 3 bases, leaving 8 bases between the germline ends. CDR3 sequence reads: CASSGEANEKLFF. The CDR3 DNA reads as TGTGCCAGCAGCGGGGAGGCTAATGAAAAACTGTTTTTT.

The chain uses TRBV2 and TRBJ1-5; D is possibly TRBD1 (5 bases). V lost 6 bases, J lost 3 bases, and 9 bases lay in between. Germline V gives CDR1 SNHLY, CDR2 FYNNEI. The CDR3 is made up of 13 amino acids. CDR3 amino acids: CASSTGLNQPQHF. As DNA, the CDR3 is TGTGCCAGCAGCACAGGACTCAATCAGCCCCAGCATTTT.

The rearrangement uses TRBV7-3 and TRBJ2-1; D is ambiguous. The V gene lost 5 bases and the J gene lost 7 bases, with 12 bases spanning the gap. CDR1 is SGHTA, CDR2 FQGTGA, per germline. The CDR3 covers 13 residues. CDR3 sequence: CASSPKGRNEQFF. In nucleotides, the CDR3 is TGTGCCAGCAGCCCCAAAGGCAGGAATGAGCAGTTCTTC.

CDR3 nucleotide sequence: TGTGCCAGCAGCTTAGGGATAAGGGACAGGGGGTATTTT. The encoded protein is CASSLGIRDRGYF. This chain links TRBV11-2 with TRBJ2-3; 10 bases map to TRBD1. Germline V lookup: CDR1 SGHAT, CDR2 FQNNGV. The CDR3 sequence is 13 residues long. Trimming removed 1 base from V and 14 bases from J; junction bases left unmatched: 6.